Sequencing of this T cell receptor (beta chain) was carried out in a study of vaccination and CD4 T cells after COVID-19. Overall study context: Overlapping spike peptides of SARS-CoV-2, HCoV-NL63, HCoV-OC43 and HCoV-229E stimulated the cells.

Indicated treatment: roughly 11-day PBMC culture with coronavirus spike peptide pools or control peptides (ViraFEST assay). With peptide pools, ViraFEST first expanded antigen-specific T cells and afterwards sequenced their TCRs. Details on this clonotype: No antigen is known for it.

The germline CDR1 and CDR2 sequences are LNHDA and SQIVND (reference sequence). Trimming cost V 6 bases and J 6 bases; bases outside gene matches: 12. This CDR3 is 15 amino acids long. An Oncomine TCR Beta short-read assay was used to sequence the DNA from cultured CD4+ T cells. MiXCR, run by TCRdb on the PCR reads, gives a single entry per CDR3 protein. The sample lists almost 25,000 distinct CDR3 sequences, around three fifths occurring once. The receptor was derived from a human donor who had recovered from COVID-19. This sequence joins TRBV19 and TRBJ1-1; 8 bases match TRBD1. The sequencing input was CD4+ T cells from blood, cultured in vitro. The CDR3 DNA sequence: TGTGCCAGTAGAAGACCGGGACAGGTCAGGCCTGAAGCTTTCTTT. Translation gives CASRRPGQVRPEAFF.